These 3 T cell receptor beta chains were sequenced from one sample in a study of blood T cell repertoires in COVID-19. Assay: immunoSEQ multiplex PCR; the TCRdb copy retains only in-frame clones and omits some. Among more than 90,000 clones listed, more than 70% were seen once. Sequencing was performed on peripheral blood. These receptors originate from a woman between 25 and 40 years old with acute or convalescent COVID-19.

The chain combines TRBV28 with TRBJ2-2, with a weak D call TRBD1 (5 bases). Germline V gene lookup returns CDR1 MDHEN and CDR2 SYDVKM. V dropped 7 bases and J dropped 7 bases, with 13 bases sitting between them. This CDR3 is 13 amino acids long. The CDR3 sequence: CASIYRFGGELFF. The CDR3 DNA is TGTGCCAGCATCTACAGGTTTGGCGGGGAGCTGTTTTTT.

The rearrangement joins TRBV5-1 to TRBJ1-1; D perhaps matches TRBD1 (5 bases). Per germline, CDR1 SGHRS and CDR2 YFSETQ. This CDR3 contains 15 residues. Between the trimmed V and J ends, which lost 0 bases and 2 bases, there was a span of 11 bases. The CDR3 coding sequence is TGCGCCAGCAGCTTGGGCCCACAGGTTAACACTGAAGCTTTCTTT. Residues: CASSLGPQVNTEAFF.

This sequence joins TRBV7-9 and TRBJ1-1, with a tentative D call TRBD1 (5 bases). Trimming cost V 3 bases and J 11 bases, with 13 bases left between them. CDR1 and CDR2 from the germline V gene are SEHNR and FQNEAQ (reference sequence). This CDR3 is 12 amino acids long. In nucleotides, the CDR3 is TGTGCCAGCAGCTTTGGTCCGGGACTGGCTTTCTTT. It codes for CASSFGPGLAFF.